The 3 T cell receptor beta chains below come from one sample, sequenced in a study of early T cells in non-severe SARS-CoV-2 infection. TCRdb re-analysed the 5' RACE reads in MiXCR, keeping a single row per CDR3 protein. The sample lists about 48,000 distinct CDR3 sequences, approximately 5.7% occurring once. The material sequenced was whole blood, taken at baseline. The receptors were gathered from an adult who was a healthcare worker with PCR-confirmed SARS-CoV-2 infection or an uninfected control (not recorded which).

Ten or more counts support this clonotype. This sequence joins TRBV5-1 and TRBJ2-3; TRBD1 agrees at 7 bases. The CDR3 spans 15 residues. V lost 2 bases and J lost 2; bases outside the gene matches: 5. Looked up from germline, CDR1 is SGHRS and CDR2 is YFSETQ. This CDR3 is CASSFDRAATDTQYF. CDR3 sequence (DNA): TGCGCCAGCAGCTTTGACAGGGCGGCCACAGATACGCAGTATTTT.

The J gene is TRBJ2-7, the V gene TRBV29-1; possible D gene TRBD2, 5 bases. V was shortened by 7 bases and J by 2 bases, with 18 bases between the two germline ends. The CDR3 contains 14 residues. Germline-derived CDR1 and CDR2 are SQVTM and ANQGSEA. The CDR3 region is CSARLGADTYEQYF. The CDR3 DNA follows: TGCAGCGCTAGACTGGGAGCCGACACCTACGAGCAGTACTTC.

The rearrangement uses TRBV19 and TRBJ2-1; 10 bases align to TRBD2. The CDR3 has 16 amino acids. CDR1 is LNHDA, CDR2 SQIVND, per germline (reference sequence). V was pared by 7 bases and J by 5 bases, with 11 bases of the junction left unmatched. The CDR3 reads CASTRRGLAGDNEQFF. CDR3 bases: TGTGCCAGTACCCGTCGCGGGCTAGCGGGAGACAATGAGCAGTTCTTC.